This T cell receptor (beta chain) comes out of a study of radiation and T cells in renal cell carcinoma. Noted time point: blood 4 weeks post-SBRT, at nephrectomy. Stated treatment: 15 Gy SBRT to primary tumor, nephrectomy 4 weeks later. Nephrectomy followed 15 Gy stereotactic body radiation by 4 weeks. Remarks on this clone: Sequence at one end of the junction differs from germline and may be a read error.

The table came from immunoSEQ multiplex PCR; TCRdb's copy has only in-frame clones and leaves some out. The sample consists of 150,000 or so clones, 88% of them appearing once. CDR3 length equals 12 residues. Germline V gene data show CDR1 as MNHEY and CDR2 as SVGAGI. The chain recombines TRBV6-5 with TRBJ1-5, with D possibly being TRBD1 (5 bases). The input for sequencing was blood, taken from a patient whose treatment included radiotherapy and nephrectomy. The sequence derives from a woman aged 45-65 years with renal cell carcinoma. The CDR3 region is CAISDPQGPQHF. The CDR3 DNA reads TGTGCCATCAGTGATCCCCAGGGCCCCCAGCATTTT.